Below, 15 T cell receptor beta chains from the same sample are listed, as sequenced in a study of CD8 T cells in Susac syndrome. Random hexamers were used to reverse transcribe an amount of about 0.45 to 1 ug RNA. In TCRdb, the immunoSEQ multiplex PCR reads were re-called with MiXCR into one record per CDR3 protein. The sample carries tens of thousands of distinct CDR3 sequences, 91% recorded once. Specimen: CD8+ T cells from PBMCs. These receptors came from a human donor with multiple sclerosis.

J is TRBJ1-3 and V is TRBV11-2; 8 bases map to TRBD1. Germline loops: CDR1 SGHAT, CDR2 FQNNGV. CDR3 length: 14 residues. Trimming cost V 5 bases and J 3 bases; bases outside gene matches: 3. CDR3 sequence reads: CASSPDRDGNTIYF. As DNA, the CDR3 is TGTGCCAGCAGCCCGGACAGGGATGGAAACACCATATATTTT.

V usage is TRBV5-1 and J usage is TRBJ2-1; possible D gene TRBD2, 6 bases. Germline V CDR1 and CDR2: SGHRS, YFSETQ. V lost 4 bases to trimming and J lost 3 bases, with 11 bases between them. The CDR3 runs 14 residues. The CDR3 reads CASSPLADYNEQFF. The CDR3 DNA follows: TGCGCCAGCAGCCCATTAGCGGACTACAATGAGCAGTTCTTC.

The chain carries TRBV20-1 and TRBJ2-7; TRBD1 matches at 12 bases. Germline V gives CDR1 DFQATT, CDR2 SNEGSKA (reference sequence). Trimming cost V 5 bases and J 4 bases; bases outside gene matches: 12. CDR3 size: 16 residues. The chain's CDR3 is CSASTKGTGGMYEQYF. As DNA, the CDR3 is TGCAGTGCTTCCACAAAAGGGACAGGGGGCATGTACGAGCAGTACTTC.

V gene TRBV6-5 combines with J gene TRBJ1-4; D may be TRBD1 (6 bases). CDR3 length: 18 amino acids. V gave up 1 base and J gave up 3 bases, with 18 bases separating them. CDR1 is MNHEY, CDR2 SVGAGI, per germline. Here the CDR3 DNA reads TGTGCCAGCAGTTACTTGGGGGGCAGGGGAATACCTAATGAAAAACTGTTTTTT. Translation: CASSYLGGRGIPNEKLFF.

This sequence joins TRBV6-5 and TRBJ2-5; 8 bases match TRBD2. CDR1 is MNHEY and CDR2 is SVGAGI in the germline V gene. Trimming took 5 bases from V and 2 from J; bases not matched to a gene: 7. This CDR3 has 15 residues. CDR3 residues: CASSHTSGLQETQYF. The CDR3 DNA follows: TGTGCCAGCAGTCACACTAGCGGATTACAAGAGACCCAGTACTTC.

The chain employs TRBV3-1 and TRBJ2-7, with D possibly TRBD2 on 6 matching bases. Deletions cut 4 bases from V and 0 bases from J, with 16 bases between. This CDR3 has 16 residues. Germline V gives CDR1 LGHDT, CDR2 YNNKEL (reference sequence). In DNA form, the CDR3 reads TGTGCCAGCAGCCCCCCACCTGGGAGGAGCTCCTACGAGCAGTACTTC. As protein: CASSPPPGRSSYEQYF.

J is TRBJ2-2 and V is TRBV6-5; D not certain. Deletions cut 2 bases from V and 4 bases from J, with 11 bases between. Germline CDR1 MNHEY, CDR2 SVGAGI. The CDR3 runs 15 residues. This CDR3 reads CASSYDAILTGELFF. CDR3 DNA sequence: TGTGCCAGCAGTTACGATGCCATCCTCACCGGGGAGCTGTTTTTT.

The V gene is TRBV6-5, the J gene TRBJ2-5; unclear D gene. In germline, CDR1 is MNHEY, CDR2 SVGAGI. This CDR3 contains 13 residues. The V end lost 5 bases, the J end lost 5 bases, and 12 bases lay between the germline ends. This CDR3 reads CASSRGSAETQYF. CDR3 bases: TGTGCCAGCAGTCGAGGATCAGCGGAGACCCAGTACTTC.

The chain is built from TRBV27 and TRBJ1-2; D is possibly TRBD1 (6 bases). V was cut by 6 bases and J by 7 bases, with 12 bases left in between. The CDR3 totals 12 residues. Germline lookup yields CDR1 MNHEY and CDR2 SMNVEV (reference sequence). The DNA for the CDR3 is TGTGCCAGCAGGTCGCAGGGGTCTGGCTACACCTTC. This encodes CASRSQGSGYTF.

This sequence joins TRBV6-5 and TRBJ2-7; D possibly corresponds to TRBD2 (6 bases). The V and J ends lost 3 bases and 2 bases respectively, with 14 bases between them. This CDR3 contains 15 residues. The germline V gene has CDR1 MNHEY and CDR2 SVGAGI. The CDR3 DNA follows: TGTGCCAGCAGTTATCTGGGGCGGGATCCCTACGAGCAGTACTTC. The encoded protein is CASSYLGRDPYEQYF.

The rearrangement uses TRBV20-1 and TRBJ1-1; D uncertain. This CDR3 region has 13 residues. Germline lookup yields CDR1 DFQATT and CDR2 SNEGSKA (reference sequence). V was clipped by 6 bases and J by 6 bases, with 17 bases between them. CDR3 residues: CSARVRLGSEAFF. CDR3 nucleotides: TGCAGTGCGCGCGTCCGGCTAGGTTCTGAAGCTTTCTTT.

The chain carries TRBV19 and TRBJ1-1; D may be TRBD1 (5 bases). Germline loops: CDR1 LNHDA, CDR2 SQIVND (reference sequence). This CDR3 contains 14 residues. The V end was cut by 5 bases, the J end by 1 base, with 11 bases between. The chain's CDR3 is CASSVGHPNTEAFF. In nucleotides, the CDR3 is TGTGCCAGTAGTGTTGGACACCCGAACACTGAAGCTTTCTTT.

The V and J genes are TRBV11-2 and TRBJ2-7, with 8 bases fitting TRBD2. CDR1 is SGHAT and CDR2 is FQNNGV in the germline V gene. Unmatched junction bases numbered 4, after V lost 4 bases and J lost 2 bases. This CDR3 is built from 14 residues. CDR3 amino acids: CASSSSGSTYEQYF. The CDR3 DNA is TGTGCCAGCAGCTCGAGCGGGAGCACCTACGAGCAGTACTTC.

V is TRBV10-3 and J is TRBJ1-1; possible D gene TRBD1, 5 bases. V lost 8 bases and J lost 0, with 13 bases in between. Germline CDR1 and CDR2: ENHRY and SYGVKD. The CDR3 length is 14 residues. CDR3 loop: CAIGEGRLNTEAFF. The CDR3 DNA reads as TGTGCCATCGGGGAGGGACGGCTGAACACTGAAGCTTTCTTT.

The chain employs TRBV7-9 and TRBJ1-1; D remains unclear. The CDR3 contains 14 residues. V was pared by 3 bases and J by 6 bases, with 14 bases between. CDR1 and CDR2 from the germline V gene are SEHNR and FQNEAQ (reference sequence). CDR3 loop: CASSLGYGIPEAFF. CDR3 bases: TGTGCCAGCAGCTTGGGGTACGGTATACCTGAAGCTTTCTTT.